One and the same sample provided the 8 T cell receptor beta chains below, sequenced in a study of memory CD4+ T cells and cytomegalovirus serostatus. The sort gate was single viable CD3+CD4+CD8-CD45RO+ cells for memory CD4+ T cells. The repertoire was sequenced with immunoSEQ multiplex PCR; TCRdb's copy has only in-frame clones and lacks some. The data show around 45,000 clones, less than 85% seen once. Material for sequencing was memory CD4+ T cells from blood. The receptors here all came from an adult in good health and CMV-seronegative.

The V and J genes are TRBV2 and TRBJ1-4, with TRBD1 identical over 9 bases. V trimming: 6 bases; J trimming: 11 bases; junction bases outside the gene matches: 13. Per germline, CDR1 SNHLY and CDR2 FYNNEI. The CDR3 has 15 residues. CDR3 coding DNA: TGTGCCAGCAGAATCTCCGGGACAGGGAAGGGGAAACTGTTTTTT. This sequence encodes CASRISGTGKGKLFF.

The chain uses TRBV4-1 and TRBJ1-6; a weak D match, TRBD1 (6 bases). This CDR3 region has 15 residues. V was clipped by 3 bases and J by 7 bases, with 13 bases between them. The germline V gene encodes CDR1 MGHRA and CDR2 YSYEKL. CDR3 nucleotides: TGCGCCAGCAGCCATAGGGACATAAAGAATTCACCCCTCCACTTT. It translates to CASSHRDIKNSPLHF.

The sample holds one count of this clone. The rearrangement joins TRBV11-3 to TRBJ2-2; possible D gene TRBD2, 5 bases. The CDR3 has 17 amino acids. Trimming shortened V by 5 bases and J by 9 bases, and 25 bases separated the two germline ends. Germline CDR1 is SGHNT and CDR2 is YENEEA. The CDR3, as DNA: TGTGCCAGCAGCGCAGAGGGCCCAGCCCTTCTTAGGTGGGAGCTGTTTTTT. This sequence encodes CASSAEGPALLRWELFF.

The chain links TRBV9 to TRBJ2-7; TRBD1 aligns across 7 bases. The CDR3 consists of 14 residues. Trimming took 0 bases from V and 3 from J; bases not matched to a gene: 3. In germline, CDR1 is SGDLS, CDR2 YYNGEE. In DNA form, the CDR3 reads TGTGCCAGCAGCGTAGGCCCAGGGGGCTACGAGCAGTACTTC. Its protein product is CASSVGPGGYEQYF.

The chain employs TRBV28 and TRBJ2-3; 8 bases map to TRBD1. In germline, CDR1 is MDHEN, CDR2 SYDVKM. The trim removed 7 bases at V and 1 base at J, leaving 7 bases unmatched. This CDR3 is built from 15 residues. The CDR3 DNA reads TGTGCCAGCATCTCCCCGGGACAGGGCACAGATACGCAGTATTTT. Amino acid sequence: CASISPGQGTDTQYF.

This sequence joins TRBV7-9 and TRBJ1-5; the D gene is possibly TRBD1 (5 bases). The V end lost 5 bases, the J end lost 9 bases, and 14 bases lay between the germline ends. Germline V gives CDR1 SEHNR, CDR2 FQNEAQ (reference sequence). The CDR3 consists of 13 residues. Written as DNA, the CDR3 is TGTGCCAGCAGCACCATACGGGGGGGGCCCCAGCATTTT. Translated, it gives CASSTIRGGPQHF.

The rearrangement joins TRBV4-1 to TRBJ1-5, with 8 bases matching TRBD1. The CDR3 extends over 17 amino acids. V shed 0 bases, J shed 3 bases, and the junction held 7 bases outside the gene matches. CDR1 is MGHRA, CDR2 YSYEKL, per germline. The DNA for the CDR3 is TGCGCCAGCAGCCAAGATCAGAGGACAGGGTTCAATCAGCCCCAGCATTTT. Its protein product is CASSQDQRTGFNQPQHF.

The V gene is TRBV10-3, the J gene TRBJ2-3; D is unresolved. This CDR3 contains 14 residues. Germline CDR1 and CDR2: ENHRY and SYGVKD. Trimming removed 11 bases from V and 2 bases from J, with 17 bases in between. The CDR3 coding sequence is TGTGCCGTCCGGTACCGGGCTGACACAGATACGCAGTATTTT. This gives the protein CAVRYRADTDTQYF.